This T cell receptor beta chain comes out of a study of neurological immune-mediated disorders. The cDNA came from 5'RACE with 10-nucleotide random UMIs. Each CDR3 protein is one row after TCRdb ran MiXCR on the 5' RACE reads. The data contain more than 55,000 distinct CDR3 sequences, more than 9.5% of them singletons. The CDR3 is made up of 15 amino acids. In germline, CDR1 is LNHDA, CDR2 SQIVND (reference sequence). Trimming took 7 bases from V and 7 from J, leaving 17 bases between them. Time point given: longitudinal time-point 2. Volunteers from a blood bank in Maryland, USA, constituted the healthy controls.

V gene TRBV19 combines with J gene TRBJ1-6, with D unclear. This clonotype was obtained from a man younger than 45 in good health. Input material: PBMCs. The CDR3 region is CASTVGSRPNSPLHF. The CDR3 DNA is TGTGCCAGTACCGTGGGGAGCCGTCCGAATTCACCCCTCCACTTT.